This T cell receptor (beta chain) was sequenced during a study of PD-1 blockade in mismatch repair-deficient tumors. Sequencing was performed with immunoSEQ multiplex PCR; in TCRdb, only in-frame clones are kept and a portion is missing. Here the sample spans about 120,000 clones, about 88% being singletons. CDR1 and CDR2 from the germline V gene are MDHEN and SYDVKM. Trimming shortened V by 5 bases and J by 2 bases, and 13 bases separated the two germline ends. This CDR3 comprises 14 residues. This sequence was found in an adult with mismatch repair-deficient cancer. The sample was peripheral blood, taken 44 weeks after starting pembrolizumab. The chain joins TRBV28 to TRBJ2-7, with a tentative D call TRBD2 (5 bases). The CDR3 DNA sequence: TGTGCCAGCAGTCCCCCGGACTTTACCTACGAGCAGTACTTC. Protein sequence: CASSPPDFTYEQYF.